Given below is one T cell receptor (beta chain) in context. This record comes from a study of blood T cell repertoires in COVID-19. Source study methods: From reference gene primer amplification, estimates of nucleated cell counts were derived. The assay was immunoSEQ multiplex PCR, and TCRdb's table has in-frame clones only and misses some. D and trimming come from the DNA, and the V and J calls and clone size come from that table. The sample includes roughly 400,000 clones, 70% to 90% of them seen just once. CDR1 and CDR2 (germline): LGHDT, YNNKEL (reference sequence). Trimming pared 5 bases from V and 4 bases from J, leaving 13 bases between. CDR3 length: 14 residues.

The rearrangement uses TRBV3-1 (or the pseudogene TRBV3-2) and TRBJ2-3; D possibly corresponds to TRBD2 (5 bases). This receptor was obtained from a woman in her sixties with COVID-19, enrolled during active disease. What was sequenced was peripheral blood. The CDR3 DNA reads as TGTGCCAGCAGCGAGTACTCGAGGGCAGATACGCAGTATTTT. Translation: CASSEYSRADTQYF.